This T cell receptor beta chain was sequenced during a study of blood T cells in healthy people across ages. General study points: Per million T cells, TCR beta diversity dropped roughly linearly as age increased.

There are 20 residues in the CDR3. Sample donors were healthy Caucasian individuals that came from Russia, aged about 6 to 100. The authors ran a second PCR of 7 to 11 cycles using a sample-barcoded 5' primer and a J-beta primer mix. TCRdb itself ran the 5' RACE reads through MiXCR, one entry per CDR3 protein. In the table there are about 1.4 million distinct CDR3 sequences, approximately 60% of which are singletons. This clonotype was counted once. Its matching antigen is unknown. The sample consisted of blood. The chain couples TRBV21-1 to TRBJ2-4; TRBD1 was called by the table and not checked on the DNA. TRBV21-1 is designated a pseudogene. This clonotype was obtained from a man younger than 35 in good health. This chain's CDR3 is CASSRSRRTGGPLAKNIQYF. CDR3 nucleotides: TGTGCCAGCAGCCGATCAAGGAGGACGGGGGGTCCCCTAGCCAAAAACATTCAGTACTTC.